The clone carrying this T cell receptor beta chain appeared many times. A 3' RACE protocol on RNA, with unique molecular identifiers, produced the TCR library. TCRdb reprocessed the 3' RACE reads with MiXCR, giving one entry per CDR3 protein. The sample has around 50,000 distinct CDR3 sequences, roughly 4% seen once; the top ten hold 0.6% to 0.85%. The sample comes from a study of HIV-infected children after antiretroviral therapy interruption. Study background: Children were on planned treatment interruption or continuous treatment.

Between the trimmed V and J ends, which lost 3 bases and 3 bases, there was a span of 12 bases. There are 14 residues in the CDR3. CDR1 and CDR2 from the germline V gene are MDHEN and SYDVKM. As to treatment: PENTA 11 planned treatment interruption arm or continuous ART arm. Sequenced here: CD45RA+ CD4+ T cells from PBMCs, pooled from several time points, sampled from a donor given antiretroviral therapy, either interrupted or continuous. Noted subset: naive CD4+ CD45RA+ CD45RO- T cells. The sequence came from a pool of human donors with HIV. The genes are TRBV28 and TRBJ2-7; unclear D gene. The CDR3 is CASSFSGPGYEQYF. The CDR3 bases are TGTGCCAGCAGTTTCTCGGGCCCCGGCTACGAGCAGTACTTC.